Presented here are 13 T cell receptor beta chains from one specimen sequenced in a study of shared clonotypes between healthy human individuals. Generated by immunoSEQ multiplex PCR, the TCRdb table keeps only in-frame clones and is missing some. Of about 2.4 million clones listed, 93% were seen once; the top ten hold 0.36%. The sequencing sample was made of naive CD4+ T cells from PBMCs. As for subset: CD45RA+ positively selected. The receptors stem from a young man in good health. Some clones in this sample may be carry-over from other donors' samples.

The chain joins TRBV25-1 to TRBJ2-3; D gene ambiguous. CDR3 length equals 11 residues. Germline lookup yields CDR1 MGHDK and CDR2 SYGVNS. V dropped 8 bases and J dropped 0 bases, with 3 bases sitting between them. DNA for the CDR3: TGTGCCAGCGCCAGCACAGATACGCAGTATTTT. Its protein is CASASTDTQYF.

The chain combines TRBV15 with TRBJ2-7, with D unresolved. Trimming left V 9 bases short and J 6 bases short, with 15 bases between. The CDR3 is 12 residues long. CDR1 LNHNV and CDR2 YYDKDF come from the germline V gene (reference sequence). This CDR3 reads CATKGTIGEQYF. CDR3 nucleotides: TGTGCCACAAAAGGCACAATAGGCGAGCAGTACTTC.

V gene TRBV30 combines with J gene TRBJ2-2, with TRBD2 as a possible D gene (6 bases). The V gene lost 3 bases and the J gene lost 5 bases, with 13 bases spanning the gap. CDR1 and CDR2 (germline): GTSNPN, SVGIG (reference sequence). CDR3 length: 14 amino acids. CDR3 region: CAWRERAGTGELFF. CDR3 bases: TGTGCCTGGAGGGAGCGGGCCGGGACCGGGGAGCTGTTTTTT.

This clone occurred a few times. The CDR3 bases are TGTGCCATCGGGAACAGAAACACTGAAGCTTTCTTT. It is translated as CAIGNRNTEAFF. This sequence joins TRBV10-3 and TRBJ1-1; D remains ambiguous. V lost 8 bases to trimming and J lost 2 bases, with 9 bases between them. The CDR3 is made up of 12 amino acids. Germline CDR1 ENHRY, CDR2 SYGVKD.

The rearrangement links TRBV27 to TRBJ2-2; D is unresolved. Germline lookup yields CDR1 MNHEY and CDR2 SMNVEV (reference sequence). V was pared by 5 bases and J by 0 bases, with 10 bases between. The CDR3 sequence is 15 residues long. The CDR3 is CASSTRSTNTGELFF. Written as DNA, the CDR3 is TGTGCCAGCAGTACCCGGTCTACGAACACCGGGGAGCTGTTTTTT.

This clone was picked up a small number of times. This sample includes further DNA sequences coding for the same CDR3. The CDR3 reads CASSLDRNYGYTF. CDR3 nucleotides: TGCGCCAGCAGCTTGGACAGGAACTATGGCTACACCTTC. The V gene is TRBV5-1, the J gene TRBJ1-2; possibly TRBD1 for D (5 bases). V was trimmed by 0 bases and J by 2 bases, leaving 5 bases between them. Germline V gives CDR1 SGHRS, CDR2 YFSETQ. The CDR3 is 13 residues long. The whole variable domain, filled in from reference TRBV5-1 and TRBJ1-2, reads KAGVTQTPRYLIKTRGQQVTLSCSPISGHRSVSWYQQTPGQGLQFLFEYFSETQRNKGNFPGRFSGRQFSNSRSEMNVSTLELGDSALYLCASSLDRNYGYTFGSGTRLTVV.

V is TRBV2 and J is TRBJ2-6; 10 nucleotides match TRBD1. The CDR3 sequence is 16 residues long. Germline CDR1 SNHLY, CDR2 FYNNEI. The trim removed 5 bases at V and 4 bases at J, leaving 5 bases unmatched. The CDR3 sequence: CASSTGQGSGANVLTF. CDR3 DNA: TGTGCCAGCAGTACGGGACAGGGGTCGGGGGCCAACGTCCTGACTTTC.

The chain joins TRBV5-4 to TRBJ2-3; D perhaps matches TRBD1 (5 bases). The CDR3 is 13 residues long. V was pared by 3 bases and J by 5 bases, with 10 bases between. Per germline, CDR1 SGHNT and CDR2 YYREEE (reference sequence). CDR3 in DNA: TGTGCCAGCAGCTCACTCAGGGAAGATACGCAGTATTTT. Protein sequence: CASSSLREDTQYF.

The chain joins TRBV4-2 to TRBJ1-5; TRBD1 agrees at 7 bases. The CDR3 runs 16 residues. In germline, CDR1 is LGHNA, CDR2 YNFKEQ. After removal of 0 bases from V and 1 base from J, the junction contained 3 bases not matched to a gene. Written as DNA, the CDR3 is TGTGCCAGCAGCCAAGAAGGGACAGTCAGCAATCAGCCCCAGCATTTT. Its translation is CASSQEGTVSNQPQHF.

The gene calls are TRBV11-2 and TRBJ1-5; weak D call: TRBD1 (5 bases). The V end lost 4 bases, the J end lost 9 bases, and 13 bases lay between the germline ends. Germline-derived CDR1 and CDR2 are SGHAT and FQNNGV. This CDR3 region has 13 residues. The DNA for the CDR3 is TGTGCCAGCAGCTATACCGTGGGGGGGCCCCAGCATTTT. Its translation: CASSYTVGGPQHF.

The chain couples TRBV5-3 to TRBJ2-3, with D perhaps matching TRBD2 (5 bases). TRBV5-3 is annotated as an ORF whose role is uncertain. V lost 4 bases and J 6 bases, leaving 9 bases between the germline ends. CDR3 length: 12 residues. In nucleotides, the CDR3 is TGTGCCAGAAGCGTACCGGGGGATACGCAGTATTTT. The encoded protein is CARSVPGDTQYF.

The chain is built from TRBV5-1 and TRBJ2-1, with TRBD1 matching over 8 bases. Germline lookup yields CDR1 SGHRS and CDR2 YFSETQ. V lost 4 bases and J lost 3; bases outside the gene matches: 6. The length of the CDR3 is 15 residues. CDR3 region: CASSRRTGYYNEQFF. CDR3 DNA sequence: TGCGCCAGCAGCCGCCGGACAGGGTACTACAATGAGCAGTTCTTC.

CDR3 amino acids: CASRPGHSYGYTF. CDR3 DNA sequence: TGTGCCAGCAGACCGGGACACAGCTATGGCTACACCTTC. This rearrangement joins TRBV28 to TRBJ1-2, with a possible D match to TRBD1 (6 bases). The CDR3 has 13 amino acids. Germline lookup yields CDR1 MDHEN and CDR2 SYDVKM. The V end was cut by 6 bases, the J end by 4 bases, with 12 bases between.